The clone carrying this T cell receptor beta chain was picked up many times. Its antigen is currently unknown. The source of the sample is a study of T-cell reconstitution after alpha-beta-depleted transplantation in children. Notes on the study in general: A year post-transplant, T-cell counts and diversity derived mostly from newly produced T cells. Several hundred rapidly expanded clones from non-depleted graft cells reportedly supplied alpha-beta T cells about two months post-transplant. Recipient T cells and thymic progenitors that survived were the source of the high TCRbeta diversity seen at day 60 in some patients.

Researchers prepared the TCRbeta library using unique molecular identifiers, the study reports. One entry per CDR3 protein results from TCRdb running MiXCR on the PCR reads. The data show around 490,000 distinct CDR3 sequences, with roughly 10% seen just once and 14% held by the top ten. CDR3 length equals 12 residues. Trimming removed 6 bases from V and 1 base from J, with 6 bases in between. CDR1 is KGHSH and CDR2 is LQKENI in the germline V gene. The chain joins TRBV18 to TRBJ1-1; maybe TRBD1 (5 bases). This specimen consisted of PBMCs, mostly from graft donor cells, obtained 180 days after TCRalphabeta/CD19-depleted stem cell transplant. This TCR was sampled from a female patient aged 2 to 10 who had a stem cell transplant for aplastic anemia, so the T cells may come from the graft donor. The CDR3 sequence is CASSGPNTEAFF. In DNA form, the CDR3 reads TGTGCCAGCTCGGGACCGAACACTGAAGCTTTCTTT.